The 14 T cell receptor beta chains reported below all come from one sample, sequenced in a study of blood T cell repertoires in COVID-19. TCRdb's table, derived via immunoSEQ multiplex PCR, lists solely in-frame clones and lacks some. The data contain about 220,000 clones, roughly nine tenths of them singletons. Sequenced: PBMCs or T cells enriched from blood (not recorded which). These receptors were taken from a woman aged 18-30 years in a cohort exposed to, infected with or recovered from COVID-19 (not recorded which).

V and J are TRBV6-5 and TRBJ1-5; 7 bases are shared with TRBD1. Germline V gives CDR1 MNHEY, CDR2 SVGAGI. The CDR3 contains 14 residues. J was trimmed by 3 bases and V by 6 bases; bases with no gene match: 5. CDR3 protein: CASSNRGVNQPQHF. CDR3 nucleotides: TGTGCCAGCAGCAACAGGGGAGTCAATCAGCCCCAGCATTTT.

The chain carries TRBV7-7 and TRBJ2-2, with D unclear. Trimming cost V 6 bases and J 4 bases, with 12 bases left between them. Germline V gene data show CDR1 as SSHAT and CDR2 as FNYEAQ (reference sequence). This CDR3 contains 14 residues. CDR3 residues: CASSPTDPTGELFF. The CDR3 DNA sequence: TGTGCCAGCAGTCCAACAGACCCCACCGGGGAGCTGTTTTTT. The full variable domain, its missing parts supplied by reference TRBV7-7 and TRBJ2-2, is GAGVSQSPRYKVTKRGQDVTLRCDPISSHATLYWYQQALGQGPEFLTYFNYEAQPDKSGLPSDRFSAERPEGSISTLTIQRTEQRDSAMYRCASSPTDPTGELFFGEGSRLTVL.

The V and J genes are TRBV7-9 and TRBJ1-1; D remains unclear. This CDR3 region has 13 residues. V was clipped by 6 bases and J by 4 bases, with 12 bases between them. Germline V gene sequence: CDR1 SEHNR, CDR2 FQNEAQ (reference sequence). For the CDR3, the DNA is TGTGCCAGCAGGAGCAGAGGGAGCACTGAAGCTTTCTTT. Translation gives CASRSRGSTEAFF.

The chain recombines TRBV3-1 (or the pseudogene TRBV3-2) with TRBJ1-4, with TRBD1 matching 8 bases. The CDR3 runs 14 residues. Germline V gives CDR1 LGHDT, CDR2 YNNKEL (reference sequence). J lost 7 bases, V lost 5 bases, and 6 bases had no gene match. In DNA form, the CDR3 reads TGTGCCAGCAGCAATCAGGGGGCCGGTGAAAAACTGTTTTTT. Translated, it gives CASSNQGAGEKLFF.

The chain uses TRBV7-9 and TRBJ1-1; 7 bases map to TRBD1. The CDR3 runs to 17 residues. Germline assignment: CDR1 SEHNR and CDR2 FQNEAQ (reference sequence). Trimming removed 4 bases from V and 3 bases from J; junction bases left unmatched: 14. The CDR3 nucleotides are TGTGCCAGCAGCTCGCCCCGACAGGGCGGTTACCACACTGAAGCTTTCTTT. This sequence encodes CASSSPRQGGYHTEAFF.

The V gene is TRBV7-6, the J gene TRBJ2-7, with TRBD1 identical over 8 bases. Germline loops: CDR1 SGHVS, CDR2 FNYEAQ. This CDR3 region has 14 residues. V gave up 5 bases and J gave up 5 bases; unmatched junction bases: 8. The CDR3, as DNA: TGTGCCAGCAGCCTGGGCAGGGGGCTTAACGAGCAGTACTTC. Translated, it gives CASSLGRGLNEQYF.

In this sample, this clone turned up once. CDR3 sequence (DNA): TGTGCCTGGAGTCCCCCGAGCGGACCAGAGACCCAGTACTTC. It translates to CAWSPPSGPETQYF. The chain recombines TRBV30 with TRBJ2-5; a weak D match, TRBD2 (5 bases). This CDR3 comprises 14 residues. Trimming removed 2 bases from V and 4 bases from J, with 14 bases in between. Per the germline V gene, CDR1 is GTSNPN and CDR2 is SVGIG (reference sequence).

This clone was seen only a few times. The V gene is TRBV5-4, the J gene TRBJ1-1; D possibly corresponds to TRBD1 (5 bases). Per germline, CDR1 SGHNT and CDR2 YYREEE (reference sequence). V was cut by 0 bases and J by 1 base, with 10 bases left in between. The CDR3 covers 15 residues. The CDR3 coding sequence is TGTGCCAGCAGCTTGGTAGGCAGGGAGAACACTGAAGCTTTCTTT. This translates into CASSLVGRENTEAFF.

The chain employs TRBV19 and TRBJ1-1; TRBD1 might be the D (5 bases). Looked up from germline, CDR1 is LNHDA and CDR2 is SQIVND (reference sequence). The length of the CDR3 is 18 residues. V was cut by 5 bases and J by 6 bases, with 28 bases left in between. CDR3 in DNA: TGTGCCAGTAGTCCTCGGACATCGTACTTGGGGTGGTCTGCTGAAGCTTTCTTT. Its protein is CASSPRTSYLGWSAEAFF.

This clone was found once. The chain is built from TRBV2 and TRBJ1-1, with 7 bases aligning to TRBD1. Trimming took 9 bases from V and 7 from J; bases not matched to a gene: 11. Germline V gives CDR1 SNHLY, CDR2 FYNNEI. CDR3 length equals 13 residues. This chain's CDR3 is CARGDRASGEAFF. For the CDR3, the DNA is TGTGCCAGGGGAGACAGGGCCTCAGGTGAAGCTTTCTTT.

The chain couples TRBV14 to TRBJ1-3; 9 bases line up with TRBD1. In germline, CDR1 is SGHDN, CDR2 FVKESK. With V trimmed by 4 bases and J by 10 bases, 8 bases remained unmatched. CDR3 length: 14 amino acids. The CDR3 sequence: CASSPSGTGRTIYF. CDR3 bases: TGTGCCAGCAGCCCTTCCGGGACAGGGAGGACCATATATTTT. Full variable domain (outside the CDR3, taken from reference TRBV14 and TRBJ1-3): EAGVTQFPSHSVIEKGQTVTLRCDPISGHDNLYWYRRVMGKEIKFLLHFVKESKQDESGMPNNRFLAERTGGTYSTLKVQPAELEDSGVYFCASSPSGTGRTIYFGEGSWLTVV.

The chain employs TRBV7-9 and TRBJ1-1; D might be TRBD1 (5 bases). The germline V gene encodes CDR1 SEHNR and CDR2 FQNEAQ (reference sequence). Trimming removed 2 bases from V and 7 bases from J, with 8 bases in between. The CDR3 loop spans 12 amino acids. CDR3 region: CASSLSDSEAFF. The CDR3 DNA is TGTGCCAGCAGCTTATCCGACAGTGAAGCTTTCTTT.

The rearrangement links TRBV28 to TRBJ1-4; D gene unclear. V shed 7 bases and J shed 7 bases, with 22 bases lying between them. Germline CDR1 reads MDHEN; CDR2 reads SYDVKM. This CDR3 is built from 16 residues. The CDR3 DNA is TGTGCCAGCACCCCTCCCGACGGCCAGCGGGGTGAAAAACTGTTTTTT. Its translation is CASTPPDGQRGEKLFF. Based on the CDR3 plus reference TRBV28 and TRBJ1-4, the full variable domain is DVKVTQSSRYLVKRTGEKVFLECVQDMDHENMFWYRQDPGLGLRLIYFSYDVKMKEKGDIPEGYSVSREKKERFSLILESASTNQTSMYLCASTPPDGQRGEKLFFGSGTQLSVL.

The rearrangement joins TRBV7-6 to TRBJ1-3, with 8 positions matching TRBD1. The CDR3 is 13 residues long. From germline, CDR1 is SGHVS and CDR2 FNYEAQ. V lost 1 base to trimming and J lost 7 bases; unmatched junction nucleotides: 0. The CDR3, as DNA: TGTGCCAGCAGCTTAGGACAGGGGAACACCATATATTTT. Protein sequence: CASSLGQGNTIYF.